The entry below describes one T cell receptor beta chain. Its antigen is not identified. CDR3 length: 15 amino acids. Trimming cost V 5 bases and J 3 bases; bases outside gene matches: 9. Germline CDR1 is SGHNT and CDR2 is YENEEA. Sample time point: newly diagnosed GD, antithyroid drugs for less than 3 months. Researchers made the TCR library from RNA that was extracted from PBMCs. TCR beta libraries were built with iRepertoire HTBI primers and Arm-PCR of CDR3 regions. TCRdb re-analysed the multiplex PCR reads in MiXCR, keeping a single row per CDR3 protein. The sample consists of roughly 380,000 distinct CDR3 sequences, over 15% of them appearing once. These data originate in a study of regulatory T cells in long-lasting Graves disease. Study-wide results and caveats: Sample size, which was small, may have reduced accuracy. TRBV28, TRBJ1-2 and TRBJ2-5 emerged as the favored segments in persistent disease.

The data were also submitted as part of a second study, on T cells in Graves' hyperthyroidism and ophthalmopathy. That source adds: Reasons for excluding patients were uncontrolled infection, other autoimmune disease, pregnancy or lactation.

This chain links TRBV11-3 with TRBJ2-7; 8 bases align to TRBD1. Here the sequenced sample was peripheral blood mononuclear cells (PBMCs), taken at new diagnosis, from a patient treated with antithyroid drugs. This TCR came from a man aged 35 to 55 with Graves disease. CDR3 in DNA: TGTGCCAGCAGCCAAGCCTCCGGGACAGGCTACGAGCAGTACTTC. This sequence encodes CASSQASGTGYEQYF.